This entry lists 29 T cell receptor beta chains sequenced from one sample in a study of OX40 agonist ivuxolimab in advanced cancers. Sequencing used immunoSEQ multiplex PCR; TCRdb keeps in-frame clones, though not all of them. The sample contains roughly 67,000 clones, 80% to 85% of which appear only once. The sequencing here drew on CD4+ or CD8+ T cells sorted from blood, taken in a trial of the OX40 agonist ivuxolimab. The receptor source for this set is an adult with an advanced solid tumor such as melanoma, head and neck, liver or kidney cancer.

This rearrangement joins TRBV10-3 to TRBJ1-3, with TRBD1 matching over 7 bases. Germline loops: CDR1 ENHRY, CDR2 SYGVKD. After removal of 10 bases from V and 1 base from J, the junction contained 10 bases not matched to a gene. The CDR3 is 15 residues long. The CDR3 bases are TGTGCCAGCCTGCTAGGGGGCTCGTCTGGAAACACCATATATTTT. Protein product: CASLLGGSSGNTIYF.

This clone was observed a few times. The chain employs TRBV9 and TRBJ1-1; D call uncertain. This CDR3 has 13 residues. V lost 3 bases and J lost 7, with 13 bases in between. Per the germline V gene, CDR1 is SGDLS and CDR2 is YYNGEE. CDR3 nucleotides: TGTGCCAGCAGCGGGATTCCGGGGAGTGAAGCTTTCTTT. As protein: CASSGIPGSEAFF. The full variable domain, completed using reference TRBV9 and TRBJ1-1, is DSGVTQTPKHLITATGQRVTLRCSPRSGDLSVYWYQQSLDQGLQFLIQYYNGEERAKGNILERFSAQQFPDLHSELNLSSLELGDSALYFCASSGIPGSEAFFGQGTRLTVV.

CDR3 nucleotide sequence: TGTGCCAGCTCATCGGACAGAACCTATAATTCACCCCTCCACTTT. Its protein product is CASSSDRTYNSPLHF. This sequence joins TRBV18 and TRBJ1-6, with D tentatively TRBD1 (6 bases). The CDR3 is 15 residues long. The germline V gene has CDR1 KGHSH and CDR2 LQKENI. V shed 5 bases and J shed 2 bases, with 10 bases lying between them.

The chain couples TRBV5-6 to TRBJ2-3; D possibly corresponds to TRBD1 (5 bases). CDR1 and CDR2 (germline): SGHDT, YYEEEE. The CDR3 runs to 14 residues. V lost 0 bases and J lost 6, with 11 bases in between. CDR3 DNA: TGTGCCAGCAGCTTGGGGCAGGGCTTCGATACGCAGTATTTT. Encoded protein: CASSLGQGFDTQYF.

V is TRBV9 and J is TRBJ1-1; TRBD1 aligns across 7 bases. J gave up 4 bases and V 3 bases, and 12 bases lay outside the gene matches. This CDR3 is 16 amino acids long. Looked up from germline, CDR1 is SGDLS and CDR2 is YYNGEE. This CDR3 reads CASSETEQGRSTEAFF. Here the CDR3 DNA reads TGTGCCAGCAGCGAGACGGAACAGGGGAGATCCACTGAAGCTTTCTTT.

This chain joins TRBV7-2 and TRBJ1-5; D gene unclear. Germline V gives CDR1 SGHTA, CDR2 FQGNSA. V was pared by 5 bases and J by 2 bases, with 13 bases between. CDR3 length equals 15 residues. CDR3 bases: TGTGCCAGCAGCCCAAACCGGGGTGGCAATCAGCCCCAGCATTTT. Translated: CASSPNRGGNQPQHF. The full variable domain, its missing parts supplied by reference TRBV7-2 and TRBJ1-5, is GAGVSQSPSNKVTEKGKDVELRCDPISGHTALYWYRQSLGQGLEFLIYFQGNSAPDKSGLPSDRFSAERTGGSVSTLTIQRTQQEDSAVYLCASSPNRGGNQPQHFGDGTRLSIL.

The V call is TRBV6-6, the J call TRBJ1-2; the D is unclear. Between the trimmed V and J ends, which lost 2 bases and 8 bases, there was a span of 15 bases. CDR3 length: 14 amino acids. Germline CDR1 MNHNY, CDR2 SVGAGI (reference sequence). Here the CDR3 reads CASSYEQITGGYTF. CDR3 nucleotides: TGTGCCAGCAGTTACGAACAGATCACGGGAGGCTACACCTTC.

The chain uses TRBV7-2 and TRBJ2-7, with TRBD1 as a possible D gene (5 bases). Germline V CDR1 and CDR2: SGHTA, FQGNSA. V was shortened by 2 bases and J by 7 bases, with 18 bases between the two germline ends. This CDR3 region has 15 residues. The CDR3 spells CASSLLVQEAREQYF. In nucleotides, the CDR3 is TGTGCCAGCAGCTTACTAGTACAGGAAGCTCGAGAGCAGTACTTC.

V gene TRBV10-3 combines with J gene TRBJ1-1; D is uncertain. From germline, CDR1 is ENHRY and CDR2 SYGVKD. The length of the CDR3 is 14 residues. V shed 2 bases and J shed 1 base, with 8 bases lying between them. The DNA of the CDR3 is TGTGCCATCAGTGAGGCAGGAGGGAACACTGAAGCTTTCTTT. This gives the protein CAISEAGGNTEAFF.

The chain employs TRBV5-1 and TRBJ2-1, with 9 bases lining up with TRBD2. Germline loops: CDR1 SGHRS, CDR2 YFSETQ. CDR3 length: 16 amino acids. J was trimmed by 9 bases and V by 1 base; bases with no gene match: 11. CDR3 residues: CASSLRTSDGGSEQFF. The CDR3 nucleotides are TGCGCCAGCAGCTTGAGGACTAGCGACGGTGGCAGTGAGCAGTTCTTC.

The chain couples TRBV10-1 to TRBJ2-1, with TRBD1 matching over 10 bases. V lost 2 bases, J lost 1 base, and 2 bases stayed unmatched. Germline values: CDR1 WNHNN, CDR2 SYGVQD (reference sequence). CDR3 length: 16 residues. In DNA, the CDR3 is TGCGCCAGCAGTGAGGAGGGACAGGGGTCCTACAATGAGCAGTTCTTC. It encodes CASSEEGQGSYNEQFF.

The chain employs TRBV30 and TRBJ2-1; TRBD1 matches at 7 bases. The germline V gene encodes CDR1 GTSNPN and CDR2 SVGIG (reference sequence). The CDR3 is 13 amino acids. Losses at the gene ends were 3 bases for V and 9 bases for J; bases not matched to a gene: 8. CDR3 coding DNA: TGTGCCTGGAGAAGACAGGGTGGTGCTGAGCAGTTCTTC. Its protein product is CAWRRQGGAEQFF.

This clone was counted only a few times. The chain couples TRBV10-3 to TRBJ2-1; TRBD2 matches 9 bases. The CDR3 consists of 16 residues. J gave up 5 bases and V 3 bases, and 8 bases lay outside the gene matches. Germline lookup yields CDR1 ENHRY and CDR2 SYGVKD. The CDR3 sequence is CAISEGRASGDNEQFF. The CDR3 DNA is TGTGCCATCAGTGAAGGTCGGGCTAGCGGGGACAATGAGCAGTTCTTC.

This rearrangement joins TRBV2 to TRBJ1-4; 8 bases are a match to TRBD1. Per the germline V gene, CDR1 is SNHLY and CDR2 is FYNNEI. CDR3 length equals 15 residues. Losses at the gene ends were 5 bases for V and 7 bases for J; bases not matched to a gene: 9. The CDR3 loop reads CASSQTGVGGEKLFF. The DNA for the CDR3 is TGTGCCAGCAGTCAGACAGGGGTTGGAGGTGAAAAACTGTTTTTT.

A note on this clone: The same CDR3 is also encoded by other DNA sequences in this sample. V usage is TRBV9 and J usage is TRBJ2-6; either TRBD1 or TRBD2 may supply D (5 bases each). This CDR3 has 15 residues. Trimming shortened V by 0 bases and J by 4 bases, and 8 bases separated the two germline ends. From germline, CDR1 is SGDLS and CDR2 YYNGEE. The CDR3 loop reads CASSVGGSGANVLTF. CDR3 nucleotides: TGTGCCAGCAGCGTAGGGGGGTCCGGGGCCAACGTCCTGACTTTC.

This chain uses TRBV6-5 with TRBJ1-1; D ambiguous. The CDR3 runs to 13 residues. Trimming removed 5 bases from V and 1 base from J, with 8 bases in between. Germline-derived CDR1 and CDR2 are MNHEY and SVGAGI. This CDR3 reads CASSQHRNTEAFF. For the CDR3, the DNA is TGTGCCAGCAGTCAACACAGGAACACTGAAGCTTTCTTT.

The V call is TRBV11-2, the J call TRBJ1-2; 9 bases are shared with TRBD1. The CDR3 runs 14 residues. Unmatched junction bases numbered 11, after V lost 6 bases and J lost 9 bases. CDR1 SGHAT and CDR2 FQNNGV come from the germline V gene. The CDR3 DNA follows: TGTGCCAGCAGAACGGGCGGGACAGGGATAAGCTACACCTTC. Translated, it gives CASRTGGTGISYTF.

The CDR3 nucleotides read TGTGCCAGCAGCCGAACTAGCGGGGGGGCCTCCCTAGATACGCAGTATTTT. The encoded protein is CASSRTSGGASLDTQYF. The rearrangement joins TRBV13 to TRBJ2-3; 13 bases align to TRBD2. With 5 bases clipped from V and 5 bases from J, the junction kept 10 bases outside the gene matches. Germline assignment: CDR1 PRHDT and CDR2 FYEKMQ (reference sequence). CDR3 length equals 17 residues.

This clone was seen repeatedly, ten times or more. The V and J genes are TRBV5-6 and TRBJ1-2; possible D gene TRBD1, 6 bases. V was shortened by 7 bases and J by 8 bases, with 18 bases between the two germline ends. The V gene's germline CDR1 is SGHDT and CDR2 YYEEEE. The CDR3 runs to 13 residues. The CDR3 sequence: CASGPAGARGYTF. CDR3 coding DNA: TGTGCCAGCGGCCCCGCGGGGGCGCGGGGCTACACCTTC.

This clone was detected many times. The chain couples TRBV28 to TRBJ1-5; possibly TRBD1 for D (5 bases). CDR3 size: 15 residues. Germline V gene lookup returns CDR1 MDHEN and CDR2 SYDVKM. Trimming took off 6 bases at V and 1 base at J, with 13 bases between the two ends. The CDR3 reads CASRGSGDSNQPQHF. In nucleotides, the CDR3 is TGTGCCAGCAGGGGATCCGGGGACAGCAATCAGCCCCAGCATTTT.

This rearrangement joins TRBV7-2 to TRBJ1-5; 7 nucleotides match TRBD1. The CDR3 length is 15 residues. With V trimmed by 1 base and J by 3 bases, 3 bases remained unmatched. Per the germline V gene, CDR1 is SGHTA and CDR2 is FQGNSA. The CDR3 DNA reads TGTGCCAGCAGCTTAGGCGGGACAGACAATCAGCCCCAGCATTTT. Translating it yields CASSLGGTDNQPQHF.

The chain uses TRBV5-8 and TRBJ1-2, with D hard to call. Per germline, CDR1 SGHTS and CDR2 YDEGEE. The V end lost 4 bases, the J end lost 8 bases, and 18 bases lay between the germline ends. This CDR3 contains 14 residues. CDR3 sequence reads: CASSLLGGVGGYTF. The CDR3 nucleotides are TGTGCCAGCAGCCTTCTCGGCGGGGTAGGAGGCTACACCTTC. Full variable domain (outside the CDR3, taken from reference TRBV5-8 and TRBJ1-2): EAGVTQSPTHLIKTRGQQATLRCSPISGHTSVYWYQQALGLGLQFLLWYDEGEERNRGNFPPRFSGRQFPNYSSELNVNALELEDSALYLCASSLLGGVGGYTFGSGTRLTVV.

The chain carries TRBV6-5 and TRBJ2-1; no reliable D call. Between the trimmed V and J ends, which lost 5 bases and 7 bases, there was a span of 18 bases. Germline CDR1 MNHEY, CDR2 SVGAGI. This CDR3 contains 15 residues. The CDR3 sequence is CASSPGRLRMNEQFF. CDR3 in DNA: TGTGCCAGCAGTCCGGGCCGTTTAAGGATGAATGAGCAGTTCTTC.

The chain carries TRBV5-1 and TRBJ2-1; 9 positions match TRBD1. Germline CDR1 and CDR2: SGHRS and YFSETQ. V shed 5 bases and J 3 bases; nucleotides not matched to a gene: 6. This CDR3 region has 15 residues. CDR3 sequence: CASSQRTGDYNEQFF. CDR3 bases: TGCGCCAGCAGTCAAAGGACAGGGGACTACAATGAGCAGTTCTTC.

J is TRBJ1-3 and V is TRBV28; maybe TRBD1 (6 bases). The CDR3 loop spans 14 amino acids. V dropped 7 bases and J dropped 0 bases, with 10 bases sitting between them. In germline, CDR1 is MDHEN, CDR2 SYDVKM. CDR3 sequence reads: CASTRGGSGNTIYF. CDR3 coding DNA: TGTGCCAGCACGAGGGGGGGCTCTGGAAACACCATATATTTT.

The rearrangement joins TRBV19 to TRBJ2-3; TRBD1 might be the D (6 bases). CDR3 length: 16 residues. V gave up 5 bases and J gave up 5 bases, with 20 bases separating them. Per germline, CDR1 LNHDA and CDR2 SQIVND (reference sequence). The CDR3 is CASSGGLRGTRDTQYF. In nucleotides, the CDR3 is TGTGCCAGTAGTGGGGGTTTGAGGGGGACGAGAGATACGCAGTATTTT.

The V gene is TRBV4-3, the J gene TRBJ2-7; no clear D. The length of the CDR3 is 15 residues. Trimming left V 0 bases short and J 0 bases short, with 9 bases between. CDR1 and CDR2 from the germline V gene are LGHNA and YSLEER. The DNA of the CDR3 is TGCGCCAGCAGCCAAGATTTATCGACCTCCTACGAGCAGTACTTC. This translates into CASSQDLSTSYEQYF.

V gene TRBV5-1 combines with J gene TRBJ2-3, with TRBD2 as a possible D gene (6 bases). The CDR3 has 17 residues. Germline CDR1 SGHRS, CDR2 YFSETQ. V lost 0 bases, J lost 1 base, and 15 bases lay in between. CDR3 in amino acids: CASSLGLGRDRTDTQYF. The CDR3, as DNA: TGCGCCAGCAGCTTGGGTCTGGGGCGGGACCGCACAGATACGCAGTATTTT.

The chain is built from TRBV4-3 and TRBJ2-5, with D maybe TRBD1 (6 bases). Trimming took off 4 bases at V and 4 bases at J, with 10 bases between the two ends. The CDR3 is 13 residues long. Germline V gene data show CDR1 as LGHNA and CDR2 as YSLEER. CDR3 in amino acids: CASSPARGETQYF. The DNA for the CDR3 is TGCGCCAGCAGCCCCGCCAGGGGAGAGACCCAGTACTTC.